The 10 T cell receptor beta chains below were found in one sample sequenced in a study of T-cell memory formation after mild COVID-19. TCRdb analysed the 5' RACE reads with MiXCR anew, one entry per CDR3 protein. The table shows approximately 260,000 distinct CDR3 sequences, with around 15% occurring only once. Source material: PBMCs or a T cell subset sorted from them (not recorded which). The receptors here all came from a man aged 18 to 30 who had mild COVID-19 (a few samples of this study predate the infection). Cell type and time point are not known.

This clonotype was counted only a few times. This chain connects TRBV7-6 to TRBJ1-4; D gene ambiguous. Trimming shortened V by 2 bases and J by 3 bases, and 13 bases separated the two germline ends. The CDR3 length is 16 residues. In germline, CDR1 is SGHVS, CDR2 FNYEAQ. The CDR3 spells CASSLWVSGANEKLFF. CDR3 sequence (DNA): TGTGCCAGCAGCTTATGGGTGTCGGGAGCTAATGAAAAACTGTTTTTT.

The CDR3, as DNA: TGTGCCATCAGTGACCAAGGAACTCAAAAACTGTTTTTT. Its translation: CAISDQGTQKLFF. V usage is TRBV10-3 and J usage is TRBJ1-4; D gene unclear. The CDR3 length is 13 residues. Germline V gene sequence: CDR1 ENHRY, CDR2 SYGVKD. V gave up 3 bases and J gave up 9 bases, with 11 bases separating them.

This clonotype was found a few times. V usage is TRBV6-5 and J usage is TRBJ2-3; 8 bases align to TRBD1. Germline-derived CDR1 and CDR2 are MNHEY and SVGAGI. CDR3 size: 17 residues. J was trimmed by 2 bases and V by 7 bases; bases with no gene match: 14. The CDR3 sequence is CASTPIPGTGNTDTQYF. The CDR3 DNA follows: TGTGCCAGCACCCCCATCCCGGGGACAGGAAACACAGATACGCAGTATTTT.

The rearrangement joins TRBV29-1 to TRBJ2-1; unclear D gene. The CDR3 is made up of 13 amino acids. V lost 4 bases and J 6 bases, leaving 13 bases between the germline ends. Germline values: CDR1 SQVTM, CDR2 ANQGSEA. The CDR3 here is CSVGAGSGNEQFF. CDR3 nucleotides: TGCAGCGTTGGTGCCGGCAGTGGCAATGAGCAGTTCTTC.

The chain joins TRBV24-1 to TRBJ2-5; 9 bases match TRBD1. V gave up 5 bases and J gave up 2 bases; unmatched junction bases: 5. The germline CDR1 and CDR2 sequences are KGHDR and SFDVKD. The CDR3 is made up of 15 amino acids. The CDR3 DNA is TGTGCCACCAGTGGTCGACAGGGGGGACAAGAGACCCAGTACTTC. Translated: CATSGRQGGQETQYF.

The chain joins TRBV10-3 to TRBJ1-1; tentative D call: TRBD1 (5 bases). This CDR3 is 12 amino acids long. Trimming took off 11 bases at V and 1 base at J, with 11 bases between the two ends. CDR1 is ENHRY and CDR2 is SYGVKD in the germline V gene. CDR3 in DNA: TGTGCCTCCAGGGAGGCGAACACTGAAGCTTTCTTT. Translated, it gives CASREANTEAFF.

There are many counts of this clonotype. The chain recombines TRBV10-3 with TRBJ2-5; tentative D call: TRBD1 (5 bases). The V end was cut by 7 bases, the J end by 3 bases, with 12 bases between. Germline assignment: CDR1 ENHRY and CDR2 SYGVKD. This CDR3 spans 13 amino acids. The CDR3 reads CAITKDREETQYF. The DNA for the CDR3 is TGTGCCATCACGAAAGACAGAGAAGAGACCCAGTACTTC.

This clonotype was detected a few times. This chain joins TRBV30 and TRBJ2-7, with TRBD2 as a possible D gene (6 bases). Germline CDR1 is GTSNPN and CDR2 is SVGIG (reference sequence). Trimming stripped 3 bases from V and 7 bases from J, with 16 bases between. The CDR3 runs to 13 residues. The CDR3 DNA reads TGTGCCTGGAGCACGGGACTGAGCGGGGAGCAGTACTTC. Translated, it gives CAWSTGLSGEQYF. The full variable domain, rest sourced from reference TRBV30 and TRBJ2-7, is SQTIHQWPATLVQPVGSPLSLECTVEGTSNPNLYWYRQAAGRGLQLLFYSVGIGQISSEVPQNLSASRPQDRQFILSSKKLLLSDSGFYLCAWSTGLSGEQYFGPGTRLTVT.

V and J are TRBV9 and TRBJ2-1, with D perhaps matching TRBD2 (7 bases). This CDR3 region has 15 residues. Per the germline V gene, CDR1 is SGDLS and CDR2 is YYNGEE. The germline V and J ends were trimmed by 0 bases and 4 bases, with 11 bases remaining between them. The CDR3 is CASSVGGGPYNEQFF. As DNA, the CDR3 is TGTGCCAGCAGCGTAGGGGGGGGGCCGTACAATGAGCAGTTCTTC. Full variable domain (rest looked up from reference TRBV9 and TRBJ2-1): DSGVTQTPKHLITATGQRVTLRCSPRSGDLSVYWYQQSLDQGLQFLIQYYNGEERAKGNILERFSAQQFPDLHSELNLSSLELGDSALYFCASSVGGGPYNEQFFGPGTRLTVL.

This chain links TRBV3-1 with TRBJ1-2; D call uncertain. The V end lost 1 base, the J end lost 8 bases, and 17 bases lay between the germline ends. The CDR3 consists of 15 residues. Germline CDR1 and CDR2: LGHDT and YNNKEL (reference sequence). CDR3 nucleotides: TGTGCCAGCAGCCAAGGGGCCGGGAGGTCGGCCGGCTACACCTTC. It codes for CASSQGAGRSAGYTF.